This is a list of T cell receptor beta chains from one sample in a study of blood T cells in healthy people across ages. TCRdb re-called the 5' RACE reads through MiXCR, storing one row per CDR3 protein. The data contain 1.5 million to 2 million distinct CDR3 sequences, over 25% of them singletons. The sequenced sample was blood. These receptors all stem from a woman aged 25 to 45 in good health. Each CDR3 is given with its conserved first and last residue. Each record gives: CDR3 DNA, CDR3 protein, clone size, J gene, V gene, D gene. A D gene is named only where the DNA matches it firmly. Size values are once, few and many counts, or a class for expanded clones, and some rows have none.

TGTACCAGCAGCCTTGACAGGGGGGGTTATGAGCAGTTCTTC,CTSSLDRGGYEQFF,-,TRBJ2-1,TRBV3-1,TRBD1
TGTGCCAGCAGGGAGAGGGGCCAAAGCACAGATACGCAGTATTTT,CASRERGQSTDTQYF,-,TRBJ2-3,TRBV27,-
TGTGCCAGTACCCAGGACGGGCCTAGCAATCAGCCCCAGCATTTT,CASTQDGPSNQPQHF,-,TRBJ1-5,TRBV19,-
TGTGCCAGCAGCCAACTAGCGGGGGGCTACAATGAGCAGTACTTC,CASSQLAGGYNEQYF,few,TRBJ2-4,TRBV3-1,TRBD2
TGTGCCAGACAGGGCCCGGGCTACACCTTC,CARQGPGYTF,few,TRBJ1-2,TRBV14,-
TGTGCCAGCAGCACCGACGTAGGGGTGGCCCAGTACTTC,CASSTDVGVAQYF,-,TRBJ2-5,TRBV12-3/TRBV12-4,-
TGTGCCAGCAGCCTCAATGGGGACTTGAGCAATCAGCCCCAGCATTTT,CASSLNGDLSNQPQHF,once,TRBJ1-5,TRBV6-6,-
TGTGCCACCAGCAGAGTGAGCGGGAGACGGAACAATGAGCAGTTCTTC,CATSRVSGRRNNEQFF,-,TRBJ2-1,TRBV15,TRBD2
TGTGCCAGCAGCTTAGAAGGGACTCAAAGCGGAGAGACCCAGTACTTC,CASSLEGTQSGETQYF,few,TRBJ2-5,TRBV5-6,-
TGCGCCAGCAGCGGGGGGACAGGGGGCGAGCAGTACTTC,CASSGGTGGEQYF,many,TRBJ2-7,TRBV5-1,TRBD1
TGCAGCGTTGTCGGCGGGAGTGATATCACCTACAATGAGCAGTTCTTC,CSVVGGSDITYNEQFF,many,TRBJ2-1,TRBV29-1,TRBD2
TGTGCCAGTAGTATAGACGGGACAGGGGGCGTCTATGGCTACACCTTC,CASSIDGTGGVYGYTF,-,TRBJ1-2,TRBV19,TRBD1
TGTGCCAGCAGCAAATACCGTGCGCCCGGGGCAGGGGGCGGGGAGACCCAGTACTTC,CASSKYRAPGAGGGETQYF,once,TRBJ2-5,TRBV7-8,TRBD1
TGTGCCACCCAGGGGGTTCGGTACAATGAGCGGTTCTTC,CATQGVRYNERFF,-,TRBJ2-1,TRBV2,TRBD1
TGTGCCTGGAGTGCGACTGTACATAATTCACCCCTCCACTTT,CAWSATVHNSPLHF,once,TRBJ1-6,TRBV30,-
TGCGCCAGCAGTCAAAGGAGGAAGTACGAGCAGTACTTC,CASSQRRKYEQYF,-,TRBJ2-7,TRBV5-1,-
TGTGCCACCAGTGATACCACAGGGGAGGCCGGGGAGCTGTTTTTT,CATSDTTGEAGELFF,-,TRBJ2-2,TRBV24-1,-
TGTGCCTGGGACAGCGGCAAGAACTATGGCTACACCTTC,CAWDSGKNYGYTF,few,TRBJ1-2,TRBV30,-
TGTGCCAGCAGTGATCTCTCTACAGTCGGGAACATTCAGTACTTC,CASSDLSTVGNIQYF,-,TRBJ2-4,TRBV6-1,-
TGCGCCAGCTTTCGACAGAAACAGTACTTC,CASFRQKQYF,-,TRBJ2-4,TRBV10-1,-
TGCAGCGTGGGACAGGGGAACAATGAGCAGTTCTTC,CSVGQGNNEQFF,many,TRBJ2-1,TRBV29-1,TRBD1
TGTGCCACCTCTCCGACTGGGAAGAGCGGGAGCTGGAATTGGCAGTACTTC,CATSPTGKSGSWNWQYF,-,TRBJ2-7,TRBV12-3/TRBV12-4,TRBD2
TGTGCCAGCAGCTTATCTCTCGCCTACAATGTGCAGTTCTTC,CASSLSLAYNVQFF,-,TRBJ2-1,TRBV7-9,-
TGCAGTGCGACGCCGGGACTTGGGAGGGGAGAGACCCAGTACTTC,CSATPGLGRGETQYF,few,TRBJ2-5,TRBV20-1,TRBD2
TGCAGTGCGCCCGGGACTAGCGGGAGTCGCTTGTCCGAGCAGTACTTC,CSAPGTSGSRLSEQYF,few,TRBJ2-7,TRBV20-1,TRBD2
TGCAGCGTCGAAGGAGACAGGGGGCGAGAAGAGACCCAGTTCTTC,CSVEGDRGREETQFF,-,TRBJ2-1,TRBV29-1,TRBD1
TGCAGTGCTAGAGATATGCAGGGGTTCGAGGGTGGCTATGGCTACACCTTC,CSARDMQGFEGGYGYTF,-,TRBJ1-2,TRBV20-1,-
TGTGCCAGCAACCGAGACAGGGAAGCTGGAAACACCATATATTTT,CASNRDREAGNTIYF,-,TRBJ1-3,TRBV28,TRBD1
TGCGCCAGCAGCCGCGACGCCGCTACCTACGAGCAGTACTTC,CASSRDAATYEQYF,-,TRBJ2-7,TRBV5-1,-
TGTGCCAGCAGTTCCGAGACAGTAAAGGGCTACACCTTC,CASSSETVKGYTF,-,TRBJ1-2,TRBV28,-
TGTGCCAGCAGCTTGTCTGAGGGGTGGTATGAAAAACTGTTTTTT,CASSLSEGWYEKLFF,-,TRBJ1-4,TRBV5-6,-
TGTGCCAGCAGCTCGTATCAGGATGGCGAGCAGTACTTC,CASSSYQDGEQYF,many,TRBJ2-7,TRBV3-1,-
TGTGCCACTCGAACTAGCGGGAGATCAGATTCGCAGTATTTT,CATRTSGRSDSQYF,-,TRBJ2-3,TRBV15,TRBD2
TGCGCCAGCAGCTTGGCCCAGGGTAAAAGGAATGAGCAGTTCTTC,CASSLAQGKRNEQFF,-,TRBJ2-1,TRBV5-1,-
TGTGCCAGCACCTTCCGGCTGAACTCCTACAATGAGCAGTTCTTC,CASTFRLNSYNEQFF,-,TRBJ2-1,TRBV12-3/TRBV12-4,-
TGTGCCTGGGATCCCGGACAGGTGAACACTGAAGCTTTCTTT,CAWDPGQVNTEAFF,-,TRBJ1-1,TRBV30,TRBD1
TGCAGTACTCGCAGGGGGCTTCAGTATGGCTACACCTTC,CSTRRGLQYGYTF,few,TRBJ1-2,TRBV20-1,TRBD1
TGTGCCACCAGTGGTTCCCGGACAGGGACCAAAAACATTCAGTACTTC,CATSGSRTGTKNIQYF,-,TRBJ2-4,TRBV24-1,TRBD1
TGCAGTGCTAGAGCCCGGACTAGCGCCTACGAGCAGTACTTC,CSARARTSAYEQYF,-,TRBJ2-7,TRBV20-1,TRBD2
TGCAGCGTTGTCCGGACAGTGATGAACACTGAAGCTTTCTTT,CSVVRTVMNTEAFF,few,TRBJ1-1,TRBV29-1,-
TGTGCCAGCAGCAACGGGACGGAGAATGAAAAACTGTTTTTT,CASSNGTENEKLFF,-,TRBJ1-4,TRBV21-1,-
TGTGCCAGCAGTACAGGGTTGGCCAAAAACATTCAGTACTTC,CASSTGLAKNIQYF,-,TRBJ2-4,TRBV6-6,-
TGCAGTGCTACCCGGGACGGCGGTTCGAATCAGCCCCAGCATTTT,CSATRDGGSNQPQHF,few,TRBJ1-5,TRBV20-1,-
TGTGCCAGCAATTACGATTCTGGGAGCTCCTACGAGCAGTACTTC,CASNYDSGSSYEQYF,few,TRBJ2-7,TRBV6-6,-
TGCAGTGCTAGACAGGGAGAGACCCAGTACTTC,CSARQGETQYF,many,TRBJ2-5,TRBV20-1,-
TGTGCCAGCAGTTTAAAGGGTATTAGCAATCAGCCCCAGCATTTT,CASSLKGISNQPQHF,-,TRBJ1-5,TRBV28,-
TGTGCCAGCAGCCCGGGACAGACAAATGGCTACACCTTC,CASSPGQTNGYTF,few,TRBJ1-2,TRBV6-1,TRBD1
TGTGCCACCAGTGACAGTGGGAGGAAGTTGAGTGAGCAGTTCTTC,CATSDSGRKLSEQFF,-,TRBJ2-1,TRBV24-1,-
TGTGCCAGCAGCTGGACGCAGTTTGCTGAAGCTTTCTTT,CASSWTQFAEAFF,few,TRBJ1-1,TRBV7-8,-
TGTGCCAGCAGCTACGGGACGCTCCGCCAAGAGACCCAGTACTTC,CASSYGTLRQETQYF,many,TRBJ2-5,TRBV7-2,-
TGTGCCAGCAGTCAAACCTCCGGGCCCTATGGCTACACCTTC,CASSQTSGPYGYTF,few,TRBJ1-2,TRBV9,-
TGTGCTAGTGGTTTGACAACCTCCGTCGGACAGGGAGGTACGCACACTGAAGCTTTCTTT,CASGLTTSVGQGGTHTEAFF,-,TRBJ1-1,TRBV12-5,TRBD1
TGTGCCGGCAGCTTAGGAGGGCGCAATGAAAAACTGTTTTTT,CAGSLGGRNEKLFF,-,TRBJ1-4,TRBV7-9,-
TGTGCCAGCAGCCAAACCCTAGGACTAGCGGGGCACGAGCAGTACTTC,CASSQTLGLAGHEQYF,few,TRBJ2-7,TRBV14,TRBD2